This TCR beta chain was observed in a study of regulatory T cells in long-lasting Graves disease. Study-wide points: Relative to new patients (roughly 1,000), persistent patients exhibited greater sharing of public clonotypes (2,741).

TCR beta libraries were built with iRepertoire HTBI primers and Arm-PCR of CDR3 regions. TCRdb re-analysed the multiplex PCR reads in MiXCR, keeping a single row per CDR3 protein. This table has 450,000 or so distinct CDR3 sequences, more than 20% appearing once. The sample's time point: persistent/refractory GD, antithyroid drugs over 5 years with positive TRAb. From RNA extracted from PBMCs, the TCR library was made. CDR1 SGHDT and CDR2 YYEEEE come from the germline V gene. The CDR3 length is 15 residues. After removal of 4 bases from V and 4 bases from J, the junction contained 10 bases not matched to a gene. Comment on this clonotype: Its antigen is unknown.

The clonotype comes from a female donor with Graves disease. The sequencing here drew on peripheral blood mononuclear cells (PBMCs), taken when the disease was refractory, from a patient treated with antithyroid drugs. V and J are TRBV5-6 and TRBJ1-1, with 7 nucleotides matching TRBD1. This CDR3 reads CASSPRTGRSTEAFF. CDR3 in DNA: TGTGCCAGCAGCCCACGGACAGGCCGTAGCACTGAAGCTTTCTTT.